This T cell receptor (beta chain) was captured by sequencing in a study of T-cell memory formation after mild COVID-19. This CDR3 has 14 residues. Germline V gene data show CDR1 as MNHEY and CDR2 as SVGEGT. The V and J ends lost 7 bases and 5 bases respectively, with 17 bases between them. TCRdb reprocessed the 5' RACE reads with MiXCR, giving one entry per CDR3 protein. In the table there are some 340,000 distinct CDR3 sequences, roughly 13% of which are singletons. The chain is built from TRBV6-2 or TRBV6-3 and TRBJ2-5; D might be TRBD2 (6 bases). This clonotype was obtained from a man between 18 and 29 years old who had mild COVID-19 (a few samples of this study predate the infection). Cell type and time point are not known. Sequenced material: PBMCs or a T cell subset sorted from them (not recorded which). CDR3: CASTGTSRLETQYF. The CDR3 DNA sequence: TGTGCCAGCACTGGGACTTCTCGTTTGGAGACCCAGTACTTC.